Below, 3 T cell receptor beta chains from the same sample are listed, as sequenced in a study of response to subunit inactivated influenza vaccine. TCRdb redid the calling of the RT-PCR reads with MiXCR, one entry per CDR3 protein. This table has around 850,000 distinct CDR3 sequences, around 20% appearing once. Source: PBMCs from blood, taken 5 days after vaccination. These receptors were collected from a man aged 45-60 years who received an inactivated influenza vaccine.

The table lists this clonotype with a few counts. This chain's CDR3 is CASSLAWAGNTDTQYF. Here the CDR3 DNA reads TGTGCCAGCAGCTTAGCTTGGGCAGGGAACACAGATACGCAGTATTTT. The genes are TRBV7-2 and TRBJ2-3, with a weak D call TRBD1 (5 bases). Per germline, CDR1 SGHTA and CDR2 FQGNSA. V was trimmed by 0 bases and J by 2 bases, leaving 12 bases between them. The CDR3 loop spans 16 amino acids.

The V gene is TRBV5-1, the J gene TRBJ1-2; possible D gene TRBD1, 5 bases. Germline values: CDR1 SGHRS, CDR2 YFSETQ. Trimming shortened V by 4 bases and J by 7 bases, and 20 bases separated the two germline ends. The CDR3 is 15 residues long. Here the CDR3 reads CASSHLPRAVGGYTF. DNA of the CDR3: TGCGCCAGCAGCCACCTACCCAGGGCCGTAGGTGGCTACACCTTC.

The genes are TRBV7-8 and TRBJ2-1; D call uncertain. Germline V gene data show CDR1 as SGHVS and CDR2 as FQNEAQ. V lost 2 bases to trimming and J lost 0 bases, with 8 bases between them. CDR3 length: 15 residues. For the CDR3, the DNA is TGTGCCAGCAGCTTATACCTATCCTCCTACAATGAGCAGTTCTTC. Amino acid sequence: CASSLYLSSYNEQFF.